This TCR beta chain was sequenced during a study of beta chain features in type 1 diabetes. Study-level points and caveats: Patients' naive, central memory and Treg TCRB repertoires seemed closer to one another than those of healthy donors. Researchers report that Type 1 diabetes patients had moderately but significantly shorter TCRB CDR3s across all four CD4+ subsets.

V was cut by 5 bases and J by 4 bases, with 14 bases left in between. Germline V CDR1 and CDR2: LNHDA, SQIVND (reference sequence). The CDR3 extends over 14 amino acids. This clone is medium-sized by share. Antigen specificity is unknown. Every isolated RNA sample was fully reverse transcribed, so sequencing captured expressed TCRB transcripts. Repertoires were generated with immunoSEQ multiplex PCR, while TCRdb's copy carries only in-frame clones and drops some. Among 60,000 to 75,000 clones, around 49% were seen once, and the ten largest hold 0.65% to 0.75%. The TCR originated in a man younger than 45 with type 1 diabetes. The J gene is TRBJ1-1, the V gene TRBV19; the D gene is possibly TRBD1 (6 bases). Sequencing was done on a sample of central memory CD4+ T cells from blood. The CDR3 loop is CASSAYQGTTEAFF. As DNA, the CDR3 is TGTGCCAGTAGTGCCTACCAGGGGACCACTGAAGCTTTCTTT.